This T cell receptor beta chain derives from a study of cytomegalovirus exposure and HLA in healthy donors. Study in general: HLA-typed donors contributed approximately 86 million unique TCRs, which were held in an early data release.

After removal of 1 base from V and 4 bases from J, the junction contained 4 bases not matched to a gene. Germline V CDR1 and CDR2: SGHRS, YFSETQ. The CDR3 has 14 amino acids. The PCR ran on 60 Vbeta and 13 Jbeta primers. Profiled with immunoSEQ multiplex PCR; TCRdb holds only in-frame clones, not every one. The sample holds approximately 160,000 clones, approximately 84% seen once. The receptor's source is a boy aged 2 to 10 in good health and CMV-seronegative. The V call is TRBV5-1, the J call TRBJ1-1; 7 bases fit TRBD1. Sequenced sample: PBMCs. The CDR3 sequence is CASSLTGVATEAFF. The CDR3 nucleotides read TGCGCCAGCAGCTTGACAGGGGTGGCCACTGAAGCTTTCTTT.